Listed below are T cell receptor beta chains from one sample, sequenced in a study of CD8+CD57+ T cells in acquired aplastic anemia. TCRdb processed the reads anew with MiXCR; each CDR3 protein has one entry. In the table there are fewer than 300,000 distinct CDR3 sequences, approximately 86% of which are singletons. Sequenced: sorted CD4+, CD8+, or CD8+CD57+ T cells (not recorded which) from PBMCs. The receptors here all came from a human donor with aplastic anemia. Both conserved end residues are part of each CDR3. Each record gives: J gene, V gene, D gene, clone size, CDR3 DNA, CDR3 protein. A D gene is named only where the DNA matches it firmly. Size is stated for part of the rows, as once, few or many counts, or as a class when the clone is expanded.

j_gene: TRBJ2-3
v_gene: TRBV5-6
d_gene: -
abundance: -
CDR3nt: TGTGCCAGCAGCTTCTGGGACAAGGTCACAGATACGCAGTATTTT
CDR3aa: CASSFWDKVTDTQYF

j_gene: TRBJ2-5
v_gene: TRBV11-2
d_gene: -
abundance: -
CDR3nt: TGTGCCAGCAGCCTACGCTTGGGAGCGACCCAGTACTTC
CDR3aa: CASSLRLGATQYF

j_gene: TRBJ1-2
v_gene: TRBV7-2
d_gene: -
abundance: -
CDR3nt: TGTGCCAGCAGCTTGTTAGACCCAGACGGCTACACCTTC
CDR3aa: CASSLLDPDGYTF

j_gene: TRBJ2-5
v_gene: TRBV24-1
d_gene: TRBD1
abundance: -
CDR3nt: TGTGCCATCAGTGGGGACAGGGCTGAGACCCAGTACTTC
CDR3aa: CAISGDRAETQYF

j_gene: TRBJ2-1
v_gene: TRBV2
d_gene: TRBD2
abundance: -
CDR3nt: TGTTCCAGCAGTAGCGGGGGGAGCCATGAGCAGTTCTTC
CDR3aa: CSSSSGGSHEQFF

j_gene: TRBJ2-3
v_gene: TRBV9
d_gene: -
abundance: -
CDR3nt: TGTGCCAGCGGGGTCGAAGGGACACTTGATGAGCAGTTT
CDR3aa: CASGVEGTLDEQF

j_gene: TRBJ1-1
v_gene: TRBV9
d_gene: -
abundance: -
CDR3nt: TGTGCCAGCAGCGAAGGTGAAACCGCCTACGAGCAGGAAGCTTTCTTT
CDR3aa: CASSEGETAYEQEAFF

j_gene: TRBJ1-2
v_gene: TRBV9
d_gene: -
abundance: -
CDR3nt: TGTGCCAGCAGCGTGGCAGGGGACGCCGACTATGGCTACACCTTC
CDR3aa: CASSVAGDADYGYTF

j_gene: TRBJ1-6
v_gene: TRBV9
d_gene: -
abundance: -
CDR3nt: TGTGCCAGCAGCGGCGGGACCCAAATCCTCCACTTT
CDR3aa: CASSGGTQILHF

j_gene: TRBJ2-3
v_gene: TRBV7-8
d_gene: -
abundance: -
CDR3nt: TGTGCCAGCAGCTTGGGCGGGATCGAGGATACGCAGTATTTT
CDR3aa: CASSLGGIEDTQYF

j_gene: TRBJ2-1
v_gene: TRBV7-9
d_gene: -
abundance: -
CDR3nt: TGTGCCAGCAGCCTGACGTCGATCTACAATGAGCAGTTCTTC
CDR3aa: CASSLTSIYNEQFF

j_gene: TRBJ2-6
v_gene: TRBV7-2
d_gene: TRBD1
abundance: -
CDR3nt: TGTGCCAGCAGCTTGACAGGGGGCGCCTCCTATGGCTACGTCCTGACTTTC
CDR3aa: CASSLTGGASYGYVLTF

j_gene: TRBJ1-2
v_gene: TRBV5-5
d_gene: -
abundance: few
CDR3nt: TGTGCCAGCAGCTTAGGGGACAAATATGGCTACACCTTC
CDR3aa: CASSLGDKYGYTF

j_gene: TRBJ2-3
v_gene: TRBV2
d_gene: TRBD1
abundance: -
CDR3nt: TGTGCCACCAGGGACAGAGACACAGATACGCAGTATTTT
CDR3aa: CATRDRDTDTQYF

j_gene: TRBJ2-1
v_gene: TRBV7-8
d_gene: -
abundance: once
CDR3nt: TGTGCCAGCAGCTTAGATAGGGCAGCCTACAATGAGGATTTCTTC
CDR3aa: CASSLDRAAYNEDFF

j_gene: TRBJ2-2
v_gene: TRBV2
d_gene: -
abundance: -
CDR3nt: TGTGCCAGCAGCGACGAGCGCACAGAGCCCGGGGAGCTGTTTTTT
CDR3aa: CASSDERTEPGELFF

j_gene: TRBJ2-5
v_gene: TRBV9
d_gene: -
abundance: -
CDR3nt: TGTGCCAGCAGCGGGGGTCCCGATACGCAGTATTTTTACTTC
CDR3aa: CASSGGPDTQYFYF

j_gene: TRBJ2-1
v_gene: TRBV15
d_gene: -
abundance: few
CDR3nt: TGTGCCACCAGTAAGGACAGCTACAATGAGCAGTTCTTC
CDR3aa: CATSKDSYNEQFF

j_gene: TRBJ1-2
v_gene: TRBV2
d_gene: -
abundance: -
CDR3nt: TGTGCCAGCAGTGAAAGGCGGGCCGGCGATACGCAGTATTTTTTC
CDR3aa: CASSERRAGDTQYFF

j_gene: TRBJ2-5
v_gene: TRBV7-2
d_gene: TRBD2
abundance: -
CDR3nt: TGTGCCAGCAGCGCGGGACTAGCGAAGACCCAGTACTTC
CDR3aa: CASSAGLAKTQYF

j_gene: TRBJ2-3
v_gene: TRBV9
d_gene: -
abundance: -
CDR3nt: TGTGCCAGCAGCGCCTGGTCAGAGACGCAGTATTTT
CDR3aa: CASSAWSETQYF